The present T cell receptor (beta chain) was sequenced within a study of T-cell memory formation after mild COVID-19. This clonotype has just a few counts. Its antigen is not identified. CDR1 and CDR2 (germline): SEHNR, FQNEAQ (reference sequence). Trimming left V 4 bases short and J 2 bases short, with 14 bases between. The CDR3 runs 15 residues. TCRdb analysed the 5' RACE reads with MiXCR anew, one entry per CDR3 protein. The sample contains hundreds of thousands of distinct CDR3 sequences, approximately 25% of which appear only once. The study, taken as a whole, reports: The authors left the SARS-CoV-2 specificity of second-wave clones peaking on day 37 unconfirmed. Researchers found some responding clones in pre-infection memory, a sign that cross-reactive memory joined.

Sample: PBMCs or a T cell subset sorted from them (not recorded which). This chain connects TRBV7-9 to TRBJ1-2; no reliable D call. This sequence was found in an adult woman who had mild COVID-19 (a few samples of this study predate the infection). Cell type and time point are not known. The CDR3 coding sequence is TGTGCCAGCAGCTCCGCTTGGACGGTGAACTATGGCTACACCTTC. Amino acids: CASSSAWTVNYGYTF.